This TCR beta chain was identified in a study of technical replicates of blood from a few donors. The CDR3 contains 11 residues. The germline CDR1 and CDR2 sequences are SGHDT and YYEEEE. Trimming left V 4 bases short and J 14 bases short, with 10 bases between. Data came from immunoSEQ multiplex PCR; TCRdb stores just in-frame clones and leaves some out. The sample has 55,000 to 75,000 clones; 91% are singletons. Material: PBMCs. The clonotype comes from a human donor in good health. Some clones in this sample may be carry-over from other donors' samples. This chain connects TRBV5-6 to TRBJ1-6, with D possibly TRBD1 on 5 matching bases. CDR3 coding DNA: TGTGCCAGCAGCATCGGACATGCCCTCCACTTT. Its protein product is CASSIGHALHF.